This T cell receptor (beta chain) was recovered during a study of blood T cells in healthy people across ages. A second PCR of roughly 7 to 11 cycles used a sample-barcoded 5' primer and a J-beta primer mix. With 12 random nucleotides, a template-switch adaptor tagged each individual cDNA molecule. MiXCR was run by TCRdb on the 5' RACE reads, yielding one entry per CDR3 protein. This sample carries hundreds of thousands of distinct CDR3 sequences, 40% to 65% of them seen once, and the ten largest clones take roughly 13%. This sequence originates from an elderly woman in good health. The sequenced material came from blood.

The CDR3 nucleotides read TGTGCCAGCAGCCCAACCCCCACAGGGTTACATGGCTACACCTTC. Amino acids: CASSPTPTGLHGYTF. The chain carries TRBV9 and TRBJ1-2, with a tentative D call TRBD1 (6 bases). The CDR3 extends over 15 amino acids. Per germline, CDR1 SGDLS and CDR2 YYNGEE. Between the trimmed V and J ends, which lost 4 bases and 6 bases, there was a span of 19 bases.